The 8 T cell receptor beta chains presented below share a single source sample, sequenced in a study of blood T cell repertoires in COVID-19 (dated by TCRdb to about 2020). Library preparation employed the immunoSEQ multiplex PCR assay. The source is immuneACCESS, and TCRdb retained only in-frame sequences with V and J called. Part of the clones is not carried over; for the studies checked, unresolved V genes explain less than half of this, and the remainder is unexplained. The sample records about 150,000 clones, 76% of which are singletons. 3% to 4.5% of the sample is taken by the ten largest. Sequencing was performed on peripheral blood. These receptor sequences come from an elderly woman with acute or convalescent COVID-19.

The chain employs TRBV11-2 and TRBJ1-2, with 10 bases that match TRBD1. Germline-derived CDR1 and CDR2 are SGHAT and FQNNGV. The CDR3 loop spans 17 amino acids. V gave up 4 bases and J gave up 1 base; unmatched junction bases: 9. Written as DNA, the CDR3 is TGTGCCAGCAGCTCCCGAGACAGGGGGCCATTTAACTATGGCTACACCTTC. Its translation is CASSSRDRGPFNYGYTF.

This rearrangement joins TRBV5-1 to TRBJ1-1; weak D call: TRBD1 (6 bases). V lost 0 bases and J 6 bases, leaving 9 bases between the germline ends. The germline V gene encodes CDR1 SGHRS and CDR2 YFSETQ. The CDR3 runs 13 residues. The CDR3 sequence: CASSLGDKSEAFF. The CDR3 DNA sequence: TGCGCCAGCAGCTTGGGGGACAAATCTGAAGCTTTCTTT.

This clone showed up just once. The chain is built from TRBV7-3 and TRBJ2-2, with D maybe TRBD1 (6 bases). The CDR3 is made up of 15 amino acids. V was trimmed by 5 bases and J by 1 base, leaving 11 bases between them. CDR1 and CDR2 (germline): SGHTA, FQGTGA. As DNA, the CDR3 is TGTGCCAGCAGCCGGACAGAAAGGAACACCGGGGAGCTGTTTTTT. It encodes CASSRTERNTGELFF.

The chain links TRBV6-5 to TRBJ1-6; weak D call: TRBD1 (5 bases). CDR3 size: 12 residues. V was cut by 7 bases and J by 10 bases, with 11 bases left in between. Germline-derived CDR1 and CDR2 are MNHEY and SVGAGI. The DNA of the CDR3 is TGTGCCAGCACTAATAGGGGCTCACCCCTCCACTTT. Amino acid sequence: CASTNRGSPLHF.

Comments on this clone: Additional DNA sequences in this sample encode the identical CDR3. CDR3 bases: TGTGCCAGTAGTACTAGCGGCTACGAGCAGTACTTC. The encoded protein is CASSTSGYEQYF. This chain joins TRBV19 and TRBJ2-7; 7 bases align to TRBD2. Germline V lookup: CDR1 LNHDA, CDR2 SQIVND (reference sequence). The CDR3 is made up of 12 amino acids. Trimming cost V 4 bases and J 3 bases; bases outside gene matches: 0.

This clone was counted a few times. This chain links TRBV7-8 with TRBJ2-3; D is undetermined. The CDR3 extends over 12 amino acids. Trimming shortened V by 5 bases and J by 6 bases, and 9 bases separated the two germline ends. CDR1 and CDR2 from the germline V gene are SGHVS and FQNEAQ. The chain's CDR3 is CASSLNLDTQYF. The CDR3 DNA reads TGTGCCAGCAGCCTAAATTTGGATACGCAGTATTTT.

The chain recombines TRBV3-1 (or the pseudogene TRBV3-2) with TRBJ2-5; possibly TRBD2 for D (5 bases). Germline V gene data show CDR1 as LGHDT and CDR2 as YNNKEL (reference sequence). This CDR3 contains 15 residues. Between the trimmed V and J ends, which lost 0 bases and 4 bases, there was a span of 12 bases. The CDR3 region is CASSQDTGMRETQYF. The CDR3, as DNA: TGTGCCAGCAGCCAAGATACCGGGATGAGAGAGACCCAGTACTTC.

DNA for the CDR3: TGTGCCAGCAGCTTAGTGGGACAGGGACGTCAGCCCCAGCATTTT. It specifies CASSLVGQGRQPQHF. V gene TRBV7-8 combines with J gene TRBJ1-5; 9 positions match TRBD1. V was clipped by 1 base and J by 6 bases; unmatched bases: 4. The CDR3 runs to 15 residues. CDR1 and CDR2 from the germline V gene are SGHVS and FQNEAQ.